This T cell receptor (beta chain) was sequenced in a study of blood T cell repertoires in COVID-19 (dated by TCRdb to between 2020 and 2021). A note on the overall study: The collaborator samples originated in the United States, Italy and Spain and spanned the acute and convalescent phases of COVID-19. The material from the prospective study consisted of cDNA or gDNA derived from T cells, B-cell-depleted T cells, or PBMCs. The dataset comprised deeply sampled blood TCRbeta repertoires from subjects exposed to, actively infected with, or recovered from COVID-19. The repertoires were made available in a free public database intended to serve as a resource for research on the immune response to SARS-CoV-2. Samples came from the ongoing ImmuneRACE study (first 160 participants) plus 1,254 subjects from 6 global collaborators. A de-identified subject ID, COVID-19 status, age in years and sex were almost always included in the sample metadata. Where available, HLA class I and class II types were obtained from metadata supplied by the sample provider rather than from assay-based typing. Study-wide conclusions, independent of this receptor: The amount of clinical and demographic metadata varied by source and participant and was provided uncurated.

The collaborating institutions used their own protocols to collect whole blood in K2EDTA tubes. For TCRbeta analysis, collaborator samples were shipped as frozen whole blood, as isolated PBMCs, or as DNA extracted from either sample type. The germline V gene encodes CDR1 SGHNT and CDR2 YENEEA. The CDR3, cysteine through phenylalanine, is 12 amino acids long. Kept here is only the CDR3 DNA, which spans 36 bases and is read in frame from base 1. Cut back by 6 bases and 10 bases, the V and J ends lie 10 bases apart. Comment on this clone: No antigen is known for it. Base-call qualities are not available, and no considerably larger clone is one nucleotide away.

The immunoSEQ Assay, a bias-controlled multiplex PCR, was used to amplify TCRbeta CDR3 regions from genomic DNA. As for the authors' bioinformatics: Within the assay, amplification of reference gene primers was used to estimate how many nucleated cells each sample contained. To quantify the absolute abundance of each unique TCRbeta CDR3 rearrangement, sequence reads were collapsed and filtered. Productive Simpson clonality was computed per sample as the square root of Simpson's diversity index over productive rearrangements. Sourced from immuneACCESS, this table was stored by TCRdb with only in-frame sequences that have V and J called. A share of the clones is absent; for the studies checked, an unresolved V gene accounts for under half, and the remainder has no known explanation. V and J calls and clone size are copied from that table; D and trimming were computed from the DNA. The sample has around 99,000 clones on record, around 90% of them singletons. The ten most abundant clones make up nearly 5% of the sample.

The sequence links TRBV11-3 to TRBJ1-6, with the D segment identity uncertain. The receptor's source is a man aged 35-49 years with active or convalescent COVID-19. Sequenced input: peripheral blood. The nucleotide sequence reads TGTGCCAGCAGTCGCGATACCTCACCCCTCCACTTT. This translates into CASSRDTSPLHF.